This paragraph covers one T cell receptor beta chain sequence. Its antigen is undetermined. The CDR3 runs to 15 residues. Per the germline V gene, CDR1 is SEHNR and CDR2 is FQNEAQ (reference sequence). The junction had 9 bases not matched to a gene; V was cut back by 3 bases and J by 5 bases. These data originate in a study of shared clonotypes between healthy human individuals. General study results and limits: In contrast to clonotypes shared by all four donors, non-shared clonotypes had lower generation probabilities.

Data came from immunoSEQ multiplex PCR; TCRdb stores just in-frame clones and leaves some out. This sample has about 820,000 clones, with 90% to 95% found just once. It was CD45RO-negative cells, positively selected for CCR7, that made up naive CD8 cells, with terminally differentiated effector memory CD45RA+ cells excluded. The chain employs TRBV7-9 and TRBJ2-5; the match to TRBD1 covers 7 bases. Source material: naive CD8+ T cells sorted from blood. The sequence came from a man between 25 and 39 years old in good health. CDR3 sequence reads: CASSFPYRGEETQYF. The DNA for the CDR3 is TGTGCCAGCAGCTTTCCCTACAGGGGAGAGGAGACCCAGTACTTC.